The 19 T cell receptor beta chains presented below share a single source sample, sequenced in a study of blood T cell repertoires in COVID-19. Data came from immunoSEQ multiplex PCR; TCRdb stores just in-frame clones and leaves some out. The sample contains about 170,000 clones, roughly 87% of which appear only once. The sequencing input was peripheral blood. The receptor source for this set is a woman in her 70s with acute or convalescent COVID-19.

The CDR3 sequence is CAWDVGVNTEAFF. The DNA of the CDR3 is TGTGCCTGGGACGTGGGAGTGAACACTGAAGCTTTCTTT. The V and J genes are TRBV30 and TRBJ1-1, with D unclear. CDR3 length: 13 amino acids. The germline gives CDR1 GTSNPN, CDR2 SVGIG (reference sequence). Trimming removed 5 bases from V and 0 bases from J, with 10 bases in between.

This chain joins TRBV4-1 and TRBJ2-1; tentative D call: TRBD1 (6 bases). V was trimmed by 4 bases and J by 9 bases, leaving 13 bases between them. The CDR3 totals 13 residues. Germline CDR1 and CDR2: MGHRA and YSYEKL. The CDR3 DNA reads as TGCGCCAGCAGCCTATTACAGGGAATTGAGCAGTTCTTC. Amino acid sequence: CASSLLQGIEQFF.

There are a few counts of this clone. The V call is TRBV7-9, the J call TRBJ2-7, with 7 bases that match TRBD2. This CDR3 comprises 12 residues. Germline V gives CDR1 SEHNR, CDR2 FQNEAQ (reference sequence). After removal of 6 bases from V and 3 bases from J, the junction contained 2 bases not matched to a gene. CDR3 sequence: CASSPGGYEQYF. The CDR3 DNA is TGTGCCAGCAGTCCGGGGGGCTACGAGCAGTACTTC.

V gene TRBV3-1 (or the pseudogene TRBV3-2) combines with J gene TRBJ2-2; a possible D gene is TRBD2 (5 bases). The CDR3 covers 16 residues. Looked up from germline, CDR1 is LGHDT and CDR2 is YNNKEL (reference sequence). The ends were cut back, 3 bases at V and 3 bases at J, with 14 bases in the middle. The CDR3 spells CASSQRVQMYTGELFF. The CDR3 coding sequence is TGTGCCAGCAGCCAGAGGGTACAGATGTACACCGGGGAGCTGTTTTTT.

Here the CDR3 DNA reads TGTGCCAGCAACGACAGGTTCGATGGCTACACCTTC. Translation: CASNDRFDGYTF. The chain employs TRBV12-3 or TRBV12-4 and TRBJ1-2, with D possibly matching TRBD1 (6 bases). Deletions cut 7 bases from V and 6 bases from J, with 12 bases between. The length of the CDR3 is 12 residues.

The rearrangement uses TRBV4-2 and TRBJ1-3, with a tentative D call TRBD1 (5 bases). This CDR3 contains 16 residues. Germline CDR1 reads LGHNA; CDR2 reads YNFKEQ. Trimming pared 0 bases from V and 0 bases from J, leaving 9 bases between. In DNA, the CDR3 is TGTGCCAGCAGCCAAGACAGGGTCTCCTCTGGAAACACCATATATTTT. Protein product: CASSQDRVSSGNTIYF.

The V call is TRBV6-5, the J call TRBJ1-1, with a possible D match to TRBD1 (5 bases). The CDR3 consists of 13 residues. CDR1 and CDR2 from the germline V gene are MNHEY and SVGAGI. Trimming stripped 6 bases from V and 5 bases from J, with 13 bases between. The DNA for the CDR3 is TGTGCCAGCAGCCTTCAGGGATATACTGAAGCTTTCTTT. It yields the protein CASSLQGYTEAFF.

The rearrangement uses TRBV19 and TRBJ1-5, with 7 bases matching TRBD1. This CDR3 is built from 16 residues. Germline V gives CDR1 LNHDA, CDR2 SQIVND (reference sequence). Trimming cost V 0 bases and J 2 bases; bases outside gene matches: 4. The CDR3 DNA sequence: TGTGCCAGTAGTATAGATATAGGGGGCGGCAATCAGCCCCAGCATTTT. It specifies CASSIDIGGGNQPQHF. The whole variable domain, remainder taken from reference TRBV19 and TRBJ1-5, is DGGITQSPKYLFRKEGQNVTLSCEQNLNHDAMYWYRQDPGQGLRLIYYSQIVNDFQKGDIAEGYSVSREKKESFPLTVTSAQKNPTAFYLCASSIDIGGGNQPQHFGDGTRLSIL.

The CDR3: CASSSTLPGEAFF. CDR3 sequence (DNA): TGTGCCAGCAGCTCAACTCTACCAGGCGAAGCTTTCTTT. The chain joins TRBV7-6 to TRBJ1-1; no firm D call. Germline assignment: CDR1 SGHVS and CDR2 FNYEAQ. CDR3 size: 13 residues. V lost 4 bases and J 8 bases, leaving 14 bases between the germline ends.

The V and J genes are TRBV29-1 and TRBJ2-5, with 9 bases identical to TRBD2. This CDR3 comprises 14 residues. The V and J ends lost 8 bases and 5 bases, in that order; junction bases with no gene match: 12. Germline V CDR1 and CDR2: SQVTM, ANQGSEA. The CDR3 DNA reads as TGCAGCCCCCGGGGTAGCGGGAGACGCGAGACCCAGTACTTC. This translates into CSPRGSGRRETQYF.

Concerning this clone itself: The junction departs from the called germline gene at one end, perhaps through a read error. The chain combines TRBV3-1 (or the pseudogene TRBV3-2) with TRBJ1-2, with a possible D match to TRBD1 (5 bases). The CDR3 totals 15 residues. CDR1 is LGHDT and CDR2 is YNNKEL in the germline V gene (reference sequence). CDR3 bases: TGTACCAGCAGCCACGGAGCGACAGATAACTATGGCTACACCTTC. Amino acids: CTSSHGATDNYGYTF.

V and J are TRBV7-2 and TRBJ2-7; 9 bases are shared with TRBD2. With V trimmed by 1 base and J by 2 bases, 6 bases remained unmatched. CDR1 and CDR2 (germline): SGHTA, FQGNSA. The CDR3 extends over 16 amino acids. The CDR3 sequence: CASSLGGVAGAYEQYF. DNA for the CDR3: TGTGCCAGCAGCTTAGGGGGTGTAGCGGGGGCCTACGAGCAGTACTTC.

The rearrangement links TRBV28 to TRBJ2-7; D gene ambiguous. Germline V lookup: CDR1 MDHEN, CDR2 SYDVKM. This CDR3 comprises 13 residues. Trimming took 1 base from V and 1 from J, leaving 5 bases between them. CDR3 residues: CASSLLYSYEQYF. The CDR3 DNA sequence: TGTGCCAGCAGTTTATTATATTCCTACGAGCAGTACTTC.

The V gene is TRBV10-3, the J gene TRBJ2-7, with 7 positions matching TRBD1. V lost 5 bases, J lost 4 bases, and 8 bases stayed unmatched. This CDR3 is 14 amino acids long. The germline gives CDR1 ENHRY, CDR2 SYGVKD. The CDR3 loop reads CAISSGTAIYEQYF. The CDR3 DNA is TGTGCCATCAGTTCCGGGACAGCTATATACGAGCAGTACTTC.

The J gene is TRBJ2-3, the V gene TRBV7-7; unclear D gene. Germline-derived CDR1 and CDR2 are SSHAT and FNYEAQ (reference sequence). The CDR3 length is 17 residues. CDR3 sequence: CAIDEEASPGSTDTQYF. For the CDR3, the DNA is TGTGCTATCGACGAAGAGGCGTCTCCCGGAAGCACAGATACGCAGTATTTT.

The chain couples TRBV18 to TRBJ2-4; 7 nucleotides agree with TRBD1. With 5 bases clipped from V and 7 bases from J, the junction kept 8 bases outside the gene matches. Germline V gene lookup returns CDR1 KGHSH and CDR2 LQKENI. The length of the CDR3 is 14 residues. The CDR3 loop reads CASSSGMGQNIQYF. DNA for the CDR3: TGTGCCAGCTCATCAGGCATGGGACAGAACATTCAGTACTTC.

The chain is built from TRBV6-2 or TRBV6-3 and TRBJ1-1, with unresolved D. Trimming removed 4 bases at V and 5 bases at J, with 14 bases between. CDR3 length: 14 residues. CDR1 and CDR2 from the germline V gene are MNHEY and SVGEGT. The CDR3 nucleotides read TGTGCCAGCAGTTCGGGAGGCGGGCATACTGAAGCTTTCTTT. Its protein is CASSSGGGHTEAFF.

This clone was observed a few times. The CDR3 DNA sequence: TGTGCCAGCAGCTTAATCGGAGATCAAGAGACCCAGTACTTC. Its protein is CASSLIGDQETQYF. The rearrangement joins TRBV7-8 to TRBJ2-5; no firm D call. The CDR3 has 14 amino acids. Germline V gene data show CDR1 as SGHVS and CDR2 as FQNEAQ. The germline V and J ends were trimmed by 2 bases and 2 bases, with 9 bases remaining between them.

The chain is built from TRBV5-6 and TRBJ2-6, with TRBD2 as a possible D gene (5 bases). The V gene's germline CDR1 is SGHDT and CDR2 YYEEEE. The CDR3 runs to 15 residues. The V gene lost 2 bases and the J gene lost 1 base, with 7 bases spanning the gap. The CDR3 DNA sequence: TGTGCCAGCAGCTTACCGGGGTCTGGGGCCAACGTCCTGACTTTC. It yields the protein CASSLPGSGANVLTF.